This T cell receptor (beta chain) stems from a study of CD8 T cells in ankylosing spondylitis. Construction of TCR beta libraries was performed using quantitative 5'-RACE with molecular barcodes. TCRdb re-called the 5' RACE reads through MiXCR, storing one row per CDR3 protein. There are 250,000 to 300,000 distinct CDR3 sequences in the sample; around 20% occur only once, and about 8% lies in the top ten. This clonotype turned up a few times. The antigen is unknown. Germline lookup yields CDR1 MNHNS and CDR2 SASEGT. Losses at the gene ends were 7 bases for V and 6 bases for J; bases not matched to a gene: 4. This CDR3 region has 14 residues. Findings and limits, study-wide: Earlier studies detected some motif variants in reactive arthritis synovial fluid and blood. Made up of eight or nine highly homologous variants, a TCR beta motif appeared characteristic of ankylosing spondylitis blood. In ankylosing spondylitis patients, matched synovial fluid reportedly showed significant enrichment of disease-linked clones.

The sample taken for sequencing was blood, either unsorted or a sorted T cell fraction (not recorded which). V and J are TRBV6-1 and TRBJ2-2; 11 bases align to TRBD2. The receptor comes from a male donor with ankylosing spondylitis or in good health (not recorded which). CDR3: CASTLAGGAGELFF. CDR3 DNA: TGTGCCAGCACCTTAGCGGGAGGGGCCGGGGAGCTGTTTTTT.